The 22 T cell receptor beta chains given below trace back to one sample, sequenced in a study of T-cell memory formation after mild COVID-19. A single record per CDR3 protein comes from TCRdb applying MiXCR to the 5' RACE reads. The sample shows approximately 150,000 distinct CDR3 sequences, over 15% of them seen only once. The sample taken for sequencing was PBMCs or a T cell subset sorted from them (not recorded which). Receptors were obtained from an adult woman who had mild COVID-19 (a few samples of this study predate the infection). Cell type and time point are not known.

The CDR3 sequence is CASSPPLEVGGELFF. Written as DNA, the CDR3 is TGCGCCAGCAGCCCGCCTCTAGAGGTTGGCGGGGAGCTGTTTTTT. The chain is built from TRBV5-1 and TRBJ2-2; D remains unclear. Germline V lookup: CDR1 SGHRS, CDR2 YFSETQ. The CDR3 is made up of 15 amino acids. V was cut by 4 bases and J by 7 bases, with 17 bases left in between.

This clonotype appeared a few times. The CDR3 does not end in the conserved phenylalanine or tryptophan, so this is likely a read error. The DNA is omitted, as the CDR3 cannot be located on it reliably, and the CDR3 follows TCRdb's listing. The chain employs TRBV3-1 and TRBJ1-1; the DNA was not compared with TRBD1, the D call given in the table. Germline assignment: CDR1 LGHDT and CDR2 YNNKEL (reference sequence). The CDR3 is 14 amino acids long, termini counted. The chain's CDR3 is CASSYPGQGKGTAI.

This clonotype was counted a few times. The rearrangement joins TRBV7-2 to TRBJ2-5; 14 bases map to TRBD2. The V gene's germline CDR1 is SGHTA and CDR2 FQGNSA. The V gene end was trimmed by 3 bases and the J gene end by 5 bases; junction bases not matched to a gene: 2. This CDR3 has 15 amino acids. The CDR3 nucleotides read TGTGCCAGCAGCTTGGGACTAGCGGGAGTGGAGACCCAGTACTTC. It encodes CASSLGLAGVETQYF. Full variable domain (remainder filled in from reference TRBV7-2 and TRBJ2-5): GAGVSQSPSNKVTEKGKDVELRCDPISGHTALYWYRQSLGQGLEFLIYFQGNSAPDKSGLPSDRFSAERTGGSVSTLTIQRTQQEDSAVYLCASSLGLAGVETQYFGPGTRLLVL.

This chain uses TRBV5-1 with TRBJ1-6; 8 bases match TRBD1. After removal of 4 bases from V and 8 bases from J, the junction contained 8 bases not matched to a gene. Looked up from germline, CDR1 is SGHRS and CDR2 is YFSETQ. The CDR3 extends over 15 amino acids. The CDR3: CASSRTGSSDSPLHF. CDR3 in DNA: TGCGCCAGCAGCCGGACAGGGTCGTCTGATTCACCCCTCCACTTT.

The CDR3 DNA is TGTGCCAGCAGTTTTCGGCCTAGCCTCAGTTACGAGCAGTACTTC. The encoded protein is CASSFRPSLSYEQYF. The chain joins TRBV12-3 or TRBV12-4 to TRBJ2-7, with a possible D match to TRBD2 (5 bases). The CDR3 consists of 15 residues. V lost 3 bases and J 4 bases, leaving 16 bases between the germline ends.

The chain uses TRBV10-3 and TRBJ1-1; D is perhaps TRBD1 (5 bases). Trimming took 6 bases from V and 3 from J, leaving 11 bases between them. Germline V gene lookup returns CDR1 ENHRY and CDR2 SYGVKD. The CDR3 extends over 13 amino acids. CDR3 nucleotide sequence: TGTGCCATCAGCGAGGGGCTGGACACTGAAGCTTTCTTT. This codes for CAISEGLDTEAFF.

The CDR3 region is CASSQDLGKRGHEQFF. The CDR3 DNA is TGCGCCAGCAGCCAAGATTTGGGCAAGAGGGGCCATGAGCAGTTCTTC. The chain carries TRBV4-3 and TRBJ2-1; D is perhaps TRBD1 or TRBD2 (5 bases each). V was clipped by 0 bases and J by 8 bases, with 17 bases between them. Germline V gene lookup returns CDR1 LGHNA and CDR2 YSLEER. This CDR3 is 16 amino acids long.

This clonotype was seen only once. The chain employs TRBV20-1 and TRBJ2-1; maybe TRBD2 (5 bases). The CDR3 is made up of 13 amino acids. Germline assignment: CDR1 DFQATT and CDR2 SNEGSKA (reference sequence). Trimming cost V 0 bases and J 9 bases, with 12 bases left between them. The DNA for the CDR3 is TGCAGTGCTAGAGATCGCGGGTACGGTGAGCAGTTCTTC. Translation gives CSARDRGYGEQFF.

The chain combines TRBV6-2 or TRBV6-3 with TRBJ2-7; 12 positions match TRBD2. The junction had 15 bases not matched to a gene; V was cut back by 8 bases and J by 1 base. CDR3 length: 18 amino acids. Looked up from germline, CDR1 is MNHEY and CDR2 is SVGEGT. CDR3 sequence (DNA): TGTGCCAGCTACGCCGGGACTAGCGGGCTTTACCGATCCTACGAGCAGTACTTC. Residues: CASYAGTSGLYRSYEQYF.

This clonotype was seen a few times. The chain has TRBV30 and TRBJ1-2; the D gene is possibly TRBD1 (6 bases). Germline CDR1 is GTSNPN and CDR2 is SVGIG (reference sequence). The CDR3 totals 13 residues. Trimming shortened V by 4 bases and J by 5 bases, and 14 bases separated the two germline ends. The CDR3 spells CAWTRQGTYGYTF. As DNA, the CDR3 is TGTGCCTGGACACGCCAGGGGACTTATGGCTACACCTTC.

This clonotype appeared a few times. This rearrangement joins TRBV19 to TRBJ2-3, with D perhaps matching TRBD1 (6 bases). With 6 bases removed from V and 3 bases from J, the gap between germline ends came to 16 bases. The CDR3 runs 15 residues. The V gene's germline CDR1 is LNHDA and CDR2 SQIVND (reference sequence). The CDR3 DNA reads TGTGCCAGTAGGCCTCAGGTTAGGGGGACAGATACGCAGTATTTT. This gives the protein CASRPQVRGTDTQYF.

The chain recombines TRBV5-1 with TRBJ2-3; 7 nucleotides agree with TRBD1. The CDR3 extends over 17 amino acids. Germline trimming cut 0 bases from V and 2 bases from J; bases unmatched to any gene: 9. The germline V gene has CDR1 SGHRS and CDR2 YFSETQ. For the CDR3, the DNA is TGCGCCAGCAGCTTGGTAGGGGGCCGGGGTTACACAGATACGCAGTATTTT. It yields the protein CASSLVGGRGYTDTQYF.

This CDR3 is CASSTRQNEQYF. Here the CDR3 DNA reads TGTGCCAGCAGCACGAGACAGAACGAGCAGTACTTC. V is TRBV7-2 and J is TRBJ2-7, with TRBD1 as a possible D gene (5 bases). The CDR3 extends over 12 amino acids. Trimming pared 5 bases from V and 5 bases from J, leaving 10 bases between. Germline CDR1 SGHTA, CDR2 FQGNSA.

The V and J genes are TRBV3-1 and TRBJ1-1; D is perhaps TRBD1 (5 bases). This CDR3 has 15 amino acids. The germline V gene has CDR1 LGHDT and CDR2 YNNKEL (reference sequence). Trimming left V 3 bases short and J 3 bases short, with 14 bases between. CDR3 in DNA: TGTGCCAGCAGCCACCCCGGTGGGGGTGACACTGAAGCTTTCTTT. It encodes CASSHPGGGDTEAFF.

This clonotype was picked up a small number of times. The CDR3 DNA reads TGCAGTGCCCCGGCGGTTCGGGGCACAGATACGCAGTATTTT. Translating gives CSAPAVRGTDTQYF. J is TRBJ2-3 and V is TRBV20-1, with D unresolved. This CDR3 has 14 amino acids. Trimming took off 6 bases at V and 1 base at J, with 14 bases between the two ends. Germline CDR1 and CDR2: DFQATT and SNEGSKA (reference sequence).

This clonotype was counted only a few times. The chain's CDR3 is CASSQDRLATDTQYF. CDR3 DNA sequence: TGCGCCAGCAGCCAAGATCGACTAGCGACAGATACGCAGTATTTT. The chain is built from TRBV4-1 and TRBJ2-3; 8 bases fit TRBD2. J gave up 3 bases and V 0 bases, and 2 bases lay outside the gene matches. In germline, CDR1 is MGHRA, CDR2 YSYEKL. The CDR3 extends over 15 amino acids.

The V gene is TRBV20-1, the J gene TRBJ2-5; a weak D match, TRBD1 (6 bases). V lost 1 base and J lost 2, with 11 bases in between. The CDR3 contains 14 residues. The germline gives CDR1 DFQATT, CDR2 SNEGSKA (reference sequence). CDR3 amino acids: CSARAWTEQETQYF. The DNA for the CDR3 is TGCAGTGCTAGAGCCTGGACAGAACAAGAGACCCAGTACTTC.

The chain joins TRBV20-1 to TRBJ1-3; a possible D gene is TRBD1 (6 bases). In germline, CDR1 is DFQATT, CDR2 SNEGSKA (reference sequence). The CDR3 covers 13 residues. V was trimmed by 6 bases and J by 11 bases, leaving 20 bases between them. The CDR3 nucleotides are TGCAGTGCCGACCGGGACACCGGCGGCCCCATATATTTT. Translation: CSADRDTGGPIYF.

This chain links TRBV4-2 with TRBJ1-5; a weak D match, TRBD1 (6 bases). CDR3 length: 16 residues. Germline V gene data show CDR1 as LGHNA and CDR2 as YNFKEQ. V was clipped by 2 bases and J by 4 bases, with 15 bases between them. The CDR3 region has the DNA TGTGCCAGCAGCCAAAGCGTTACAGGGTTAAATCAGCCCCAGCATTTT. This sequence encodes CASSQSVTGLNQPQHF.

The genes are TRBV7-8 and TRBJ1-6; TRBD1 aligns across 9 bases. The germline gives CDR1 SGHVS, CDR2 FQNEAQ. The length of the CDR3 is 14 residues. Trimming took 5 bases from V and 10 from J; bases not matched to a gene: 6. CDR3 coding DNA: TGTGCCAGCAGCATTCGACAGGGGGGATCACCCCTCCACTTT. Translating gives CASSIRQGGSPLHF.

The CDR3 DNA is TGTGCCAGCAGCACACGGGACACCGGGGAGCTGTTTTTT. Translating it yields CASSTRDTGELFF. V is TRBV7-6 and J is TRBJ2-2; no clear D gene. The CDR3 consists of 13 residues. Germline-derived CDR1 and CDR2 are SGHVS and FNYEAQ. Trimming took 5 bases from V and 3 from J, leaving 7 bases between them.

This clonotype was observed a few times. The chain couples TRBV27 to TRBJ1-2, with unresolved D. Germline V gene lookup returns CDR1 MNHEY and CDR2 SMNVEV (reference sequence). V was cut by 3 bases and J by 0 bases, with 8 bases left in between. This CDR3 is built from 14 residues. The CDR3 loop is CASSFRRANYGYTF. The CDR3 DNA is TGTGCCAGCAGTTTCCGGCGAGCTAACTATGGCTACACCTTC.